This TCR beta chain is from a study of cytomegalovirus exposure and HLA in healthy donors. Looking at the study overall: The 95 to 150 validation repertoires and the approximately 690 first-cohort repertoires shared a platform, a later analysis reported. Whole-study results and caveats: A later analysis found first-cohort TCR clusters tended to co-occur in the 90 to 150 validation repertoires.

From the approximately 110-subject validation cohort, which was separate from the approximately 670-subject first cohort, the donors were drawn. As for this clone: What it recognizes is unknown.

This CDR3 contains 16 residues. Germline lookup yields CDR1 SGHTA and CDR2 FQGTGA. V was clipped by 5 bases and J by 2 bases, with 16 bases between them. Using immunoSEQ multiplex PCR, the repertoire was profiled, and TCRdb retains in-frame clones only, with some absent. The sample includes 59,000 or so clones, 89% of them seen just once. J is TRBJ2-1 and V is TRBV7-3; maybe TRBD2 (7 bases). This clonotype originated in a young woman in good health and CMV-seronegative. The material sequenced was PBMCs. The CDR3 reads CASSPSGGGAYNEQFF. Here the CDR3 DNA reads TGTGCCAGCAGCCCTAGTGGGGGGGGCGCCTACAATGAGCAGTTCTTC.